This TCR beta chain was identified in a study of blood T cell repertoires in COVID-19. Study as a whole: Acute and convalescent COVID-19 specimens originated in the United States, Italy and Spain. PBMCs, B-cell-depleted T cells, or T cells were the source of the cDNA or gDNA that made up the material.

Per the original methods: For nucleated cells, counts were estimated from reference gene primer amplification. Sequenced by immunoSEQ multiplex PCR; TCRdb stores in-frame clones only, minus some. The DNA gave D and trimming, while V, J and clone size come from that table. The data show about 180,000 clones, 75% to 90% seen once. The TCR originated in a man between 60 and 70 years old with acute or convalescent COVID-19. The sample comprised peripheral blood.

CDR3 bases: TGTGCCAGCAGCGTAGCTACTGGGCAGGGCCTTAGCACCGGGGAGCTGTTTTTT. It specifies CASSVATGQGLSTGELFF. The chain couples TRBV9 to TRBJ2-2, with D perhaps TRBD1 (5 bases). V was pared by 0 bases and J by 4 bases, with 19 bases between. Looked up from germline, CDR1 is SGDLS and CDR2 is YYNGEE. CDR3 size: 18 residues.